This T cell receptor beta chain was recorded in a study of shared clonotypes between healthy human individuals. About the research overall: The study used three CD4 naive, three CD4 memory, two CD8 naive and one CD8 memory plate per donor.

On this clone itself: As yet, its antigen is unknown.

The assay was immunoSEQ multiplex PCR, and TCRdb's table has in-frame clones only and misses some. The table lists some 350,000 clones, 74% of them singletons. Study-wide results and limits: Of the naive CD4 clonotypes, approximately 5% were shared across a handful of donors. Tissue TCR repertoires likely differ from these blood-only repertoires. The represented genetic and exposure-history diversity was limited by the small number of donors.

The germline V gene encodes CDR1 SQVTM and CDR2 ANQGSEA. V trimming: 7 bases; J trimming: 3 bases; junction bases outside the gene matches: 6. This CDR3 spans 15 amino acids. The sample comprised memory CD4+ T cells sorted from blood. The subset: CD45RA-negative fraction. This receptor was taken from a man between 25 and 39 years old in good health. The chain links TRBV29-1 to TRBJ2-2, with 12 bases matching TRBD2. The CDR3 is CSAARLAGDTGELFF. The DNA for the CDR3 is TGCAGCGCCGCCCGACTAGCGGGAGACACCGGGGAGCTGTTTTTT.